This TCR beta chain was recovered during a study of identical twins. Details on this clonotype: Its antigen is still unknown.

Whole-study results and caveats: Twins shared out-of-frame alpha sequences with excess low generation probability. Potential partial confounding of zero-insertion analyses by invariant MAIT and iNKT cells was noted.

TCRdb passed the 5' RACE reads through MiXCR, listing each CDR3 protein once. Of under 500,000 distinct CDR3 sequences listed, roughly an eighth were seen once; the top ten hold about 0.97%. This same sample was also taken into another study, of yellow fever vaccine responses in identical twins.

Material: CD4+ T cells sorted from blood. The sequence came from a woman aged 18-29 years in good health.

This CDR3 reads CASSPRDNQETQYF. DNA for the CDR3: TGTGCCAGCTCACCACGGGACAACCAAGAGACCCAGTACTTC. The chain employs TRBV18 and TRBJ2-5, with TRBD1 as a possible D gene (6 bases). The germline gives CDR1 KGHSH, CDR2 LQKENI. The CDR3 extends over 14 amino acids. Trimming cost V 1 base and J 0 bases, with 6 bases left between them.